One sample yielded the 31 T cell receptor beta chains listed below, sequenced in a study of blood T cell repertoires in COVID-19. Method: immunoSEQ multiplex PCR; TCRdb's copy keeps in-frame clones and lacks some. The sample yields about 120,000 clones, approximately 88% seen once. Sequencing input: peripheral blood. The receptors shown here come from a man between 45 and 60 years old with acute or convalescent COVID-19.

The J gene is TRBJ2-7, the V gene TRBV5-1, with D hard to call. The CDR3 is 13 amino acids. Germline CDR1 SGHRS, CDR2 YFSETQ. V was cut by 4 bases and J by 2 bases, with 10 bases left in between. For the CDR3, the DNA is TGCGCCAGCAGCCTGGACGAGGCCTACGAGCAGTACTTC. Translated, it gives CASSLDEAYEQYF. The variable domain in full, with the rest retrieved from reference TRBV5-1 and TRBJ2-7, is KAGVTQTPRYLIKTRGQQVTLSCSPISGHRSVSWYQQTPGQGLQFLFEYFSETQRNKGNFPGRFSGRQFSNSRSEMNVSTLELGDSALYLCASSLDEAYEQYFGPGTRLTVT.

This clone was found once. The genes are TRBV10-1 and TRBJ1-1; perhaps TRBD1 as D (5 bases). V lost 3 bases to trimming and J lost 0 bases, with 8 bases between them. Looked up from germline, CDR1 is WNHNN and CDR2 is SYGVQD (reference sequence). The CDR3 runs 14 residues. The CDR3 nucleotides are TGCGCCAGCAGTGAATGGGGCATGAACACTGAAGCTTTCTTT. This gives the protein CASSEWGMNTEAFF.

The gene calls are TRBV28 and TRBJ1-4, with 8 bases lining up with TRBD1. This CDR3 has 15 amino acids. After removal of 6 bases from V and 7 bases from J, the junction contained 10 bases not matched to a gene. Per the germline V gene, CDR1 is MDHEN and CDR2 is SYDVKM. CDR3 loop: CASSPLRTGSEKLFF. The CDR3 nucleotides are TGTGCCAGCAGCCCCCTCAGGACAGGGAGTGAAAAACTGTTTTTT.

The chain uses TRBV7-6 and TRBJ2-1; 9 positions match TRBD1. The CDR3 runs 17 residues. Germline trimming cut 4 bases from V and 2 bases from J; bases unmatched to any gene: 9. Germline CDR1 and CDR2: SGHVS and FNYEAQ. As DNA, the CDR3 is TGTGCCAGCAGCTATGATCCGGGACAGGGACCCTACAATGAGCAGTTCTTC. Translating it yields CASSYDPGQGPYNEQFF. Looking up the rest from reference TRBV7-6 and TRBJ2-1 gives the full variable domain: GAGVSQSPRYKVTKRGQDVALRCDPISGHVSLYWYRQALGQGPEFLTYFNYEAQQDKSGLPNDRFSAERPEGSISTLTIQRTEQRDSAMYRCASSYDPGQGPYNEQFFGPGTRLTVL.

This sequence joins TRBV7-9 and TRBJ2-2; maybe TRBD1 (6 bases). Germline V gene sequence: CDR1 SEHNR, CDR2 FQNEAQ (reference sequence). This CDR3 has 17 residues. V dropped 6 bases and J dropped 4 bases, with 21 bases sitting between them. As DNA, the CDR3 is TGTGCCAGCAGTCCGAACCTAGAGGGGGATGCCACCGGGGAGCTGTTTTTT. Encoded protein: CASSPNLEGDATGELFF. Together with reference TRBV7-9 and TRBJ2-2, the CDR3 gives the full variable domain: DTGVSQNPRHKITKRGQNVTFRCDPISEHNRLYWYRQTLGQGPEFLTYFQNEAQLEKSRLLSDRFSAERPKGSFSTLEIQRTEQGDSAMYLCASSPNLEGDATGELFFGEGSRLTVL.

V gene TRBV24-1 combines with J gene TRBJ2-3; D remains ambiguous. Deletions cut 4 bases from V and 4 bases from J, with 17 bases between. Germline CDR1 KGHDR, CDR2 SFDVKD. The CDR3 is made up of 16 amino acids. The CDR3 DNA is TGTGCCACCAGTGAGTCCTCCCGACCTGGGCCAGATACGCAGTATTTT. Encoded protein: CATSESSRPGPDTQYF.

This clone turned up a few times. V usage is TRBV11-3 and J usage is TRBJ1-1; 7 nucleotides match TRBD1. The germline gives CDR1 SGHNT, CDR2 YENEEA. Trimming took 4 bases from V and 3 from J; bases not matched to a gene: 2. This CDR3 has 13 amino acids. CDR3 bases: TGTGCCAGCAGCTCGGGGACAGACACTGAAGCTTTCTTT. It specifies CASSSGTDTEAFF. Filled out from reference TRBV11-3 and TRBJ1-1, the complete variable domain reads EAGVVQSPRYKIIEKKQPVAFWCNPISGHNTLYWYLQNLGQGPELLIRYENEEAVDDSQLPKDRFSAERLKGVDSTLKIQPAELGDSAVYLCASSSGTDTEAFFGQGTRLTVV.

The genes are TRBV2 and TRBJ1-5; D may be TRBD1 (5 bases). Germline CDR1 is SNHLY and CDR2 is FYNNEI. The CDR3 covers 15 residues. Trimming left V 6 bases short and J 3 bases short, with 15 bases between. CDR3 nucleotides: TGTGCCAGCAGCTCCTATGGGGCGATCAATCAGCCCCAGCATTTT. Residues: CASSSYGAINQPQHF.

This sequence joins TRBV10-3 and TRBJ1-1; D might be TRBD1 (5 bases). Germline assignment: CDR1 ENHRY and CDR2 SYGVKD. The CDR3 totals 15 residues. V gave up 5 bases and J gave up 5 bases, with 18 bases separating them. The CDR3 DNA reads TGTGCCATCAGTAAAGGGACCGGGGAGGGTACTGAAGCTTTCTTT. Protein: CAISKGTGEGTEAFF.

This chain uses TRBV30 with TRBJ1-6, with 7 nucleotides matching TRBD1. Germline values: CDR1 GTSNPN, CDR2 SVGIG (reference sequence). V trimming: 3 bases; J trimming: 7 bases; junction bases outside the gene matches: 9. This CDR3 is 15 amino acids long. CDR3 sequence reads: CAWRPSGGWNSPLHF. DNA for the CDR3: TGTGCCTGGAGGCCCTCAGGGGGGTGGAATTCACCCCTCCACTTT.

The chain joins TRBV6-6 to TRBJ1-1, with D hard to call. This CDR3 comprises 13 residues. V dropped 10 bases and J dropped 0 bases, with 12 bases sitting between them. Germline CDR1 is MNHNY and CDR2 is SVGAGI (reference sequence). The CDR3 sequence is CANRRTVNTEAFF. The CDR3 coding sequence is TGTGCCAACAGACGCACGGTGAACACTGAAGCTTTCTTT.

V and J are TRBV7-9 and TRBJ1-6; 7 bases align to TRBD1. Germline CDR1 SEHNR, CDR2 FQNEAQ (reference sequence). The V and J ends lost 5 bases and 6 bases, in that order; junction bases with no gene match: 10. The CDR3 spans 16 residues. The chain's CDR3 is CASSVQGPQPNSPLHF. The CDR3, as DNA: TGTGCCAGCAGCGTACAGGGGCCGCAACCTAATTCACCCCTCCACTTT.

This chain uses TRBV6-5 with TRBJ2-7; D possibly corresponds to TRBD1 (6 bases). The V end lost 11 bases, the J end lost 2 bases, and 19 bases lay between the germline ends. The CDR3 is 14 amino acids. From germline, CDR1 is MNHEY and CDR2 SVGAGI. Here the CDR3 DNA reads TGTGCCTCCCGGGCGCAGGGGCGAACCTACGAGCAGTACTTC. Translation: CASRAQGRTYEQYF.

The chain joins TRBV27 to TRBJ1-2, with 9 nucleotides matching TRBD1. The CDR3 loop spans 13 amino acids. V shed 6 bases, J shed 7 bases, and the junction held 6 bases outside the gene matches. Germline values: CDR1 MNHEY, CDR2 SMNVEV (reference sequence). The CDR3 DNA reads TGTGCCAGCAGGAGGACAGGGGACCGTGGCTACACCTTC. Its translation: CASRRTGDRGYTF.

V is TRBV5-5 and J is TRBJ1-1; TRBD1 matches 11 bases. Trimming took 4 bases from V and 5 from J; bases not matched to a gene: 7. Germline V gene sequence: CDR1 SGHKS, CDR2 YYEKEE (reference sequence). The CDR3 runs to 15 residues. The DNA of the CDR3 is TGTGCCAGCAGCCCGACGGGACAGGGGGGTACTGAAGCTTTCTTT. Translating it yields CASSPTGQGGTEAFF.

This sequence joins TRBV6-5 and TRBJ1-3; D remains ambiguous. V was clipped by 5 bases and J by 2 bases, with 13 bases between them. Germline V gene sequence: CDR1 MNHEY, CDR2 SVGAGI. The CDR3 loop spans 15 amino acids. CDR3 region: CASSTAEGAGNTIYF. Here the CDR3 DNA reads TGTGCCAGCAGTACGGCGGAGGGAGCTGGAAACACCATATATTTT.

The V and J genes are TRBV11-2 and TRBJ1-5, with D uncertain. V lost 5 bases to trimming and J lost 7 bases, with 15 bases between them. This CDR3 contains 14 residues. Germline lookup yields CDR1 SGHAT and CDR2 FQNNGV. The CDR3: CASSLDGGRQPQHF. In nucleotides, the CDR3 is TGTGCCAGCAGCCTGGACGGAGGGAGGCAGCCCCAGCATTTT.

Worth noting for this clone: Being one base from a much bigger clone, this may be a read error. The chain uses TRBV2 and TRBJ2-7, with D maybe TRBD1 (6 bases). The CDR3 extends over 14 amino acids. Germline V gene lookup returns CDR1 SNHLY and CDR2 FYNNEI. CDR3 region: CASLRTANSYKQYF. The CDR3 DNA sequence: TGTGCCAGTCTCCGGACAGCGAACTCCTACAAGCAGTACTTC.

The chain has TRBV2 and TRBJ1-5; D is undetermined. Germline V lookup: CDR1 SNHLY, CDR2 FYNNEI. V was pared by 6 bases and J by 0 bases, with 9 bases between. The CDR3 is 14 residues long. The CDR3 reads CASRIQYSNQPQHF. CDR3 coding DNA: TGTGCCAGCAGGATACAGTATAGCAATCAGCCCCAGCATTTT.

The chain uses TRBV7-2 and TRBJ1-5, with unresolved D. Trimming shortened V by 4 bases and J by 2 bases, and 9 bases separated the two germline ends. This CDR3 comprises 14 residues. CDR1 and CDR2 from the germline V gene are SGHTA and FQGNSA. The CDR3 nucleotides are TGTGCCAGCAGCTGGGAGGGCGGCAATCAGCCCCAGCATTTT. This gives the protein CASSWEGGNQPQHF.

V is TRBV18 and J is TRBJ1-3; TRBD1 aligns across 9 bases. The germline gives CDR1 KGHSH, CDR2 LQKENI. After removal of 4 bases from V and 4 bases from J, the junction contained 14 bases not matched to a gene. The CDR3 contains 18 residues. The CDR3 DNA follows: TGTGCCAGCTCACTCAAACTCCCGGGACAGGGTAGCGGAAACACCATATATTTT. It specifies CASSLKLPGQGSGNTIYF.

This clone was seen a single time. A read error may account for a junction end that differs from germline. The V and J genes are TRBV3-1 (or the pseudogene TRBV3-2) and TRBJ1-5; no clear D gene. The CDR3 consists of 16 residues. The germline V gene encodes CDR1 LGHDT and CDR2 YNNKEL (reference sequence). The CDR3: CASSQRSGGPNQAQHF. The CDR3 DNA reads as TGTGCCAGCAGCCAGCGATCGGGCGGGCCCAATCAGGCCCAGCATTTT.

This clone came up once. The V call is TRBV6-5, the J call TRBJ2-7, with D possibly being TRBD2 (5 bases). The CDR3 runs to 15 residues. Germline CDR1 is MNHEY and CDR2 is SVGAGI. The germline V and J ends were trimmed by 7 bases and 2 bases, with 18 bases remaining between them. CDR3 nucleotides: TGTGCCAGCAACCCCTTATCCGGGGTCACCTACGAGCAGTACTTC. This codes for CASNPLSGVTYEQYF.

The CDR3 DNA reads as TGTGCCAGCAAACCTGGGGGGGTACACTCCTACAATGAGCAGTTCTTC. Residues: CASKPGGVHSYNEQFF. This chain joins TRBV28 and TRBJ2-1; 7 nucleotides line up with TRBD2. CDR1 MDHEN and CDR2 SYDVKM come from the germline V gene. There are 16 residues in the CDR3. V was clipped by 7 bases and J by 0 bases; unmatched bases: 9.

The chain uses TRBV7-2 and TRBJ1-5; possibly TRBD1 for D (6 bases). There are 14 residues in the CDR3. CDR1 SGHTA and CDR2 FQGNSA come from the germline V gene. The ends were cut back, 4 bases at V and 8 bases at J, with 15 bases in the middle. For the CDR3, the DNA is TGTGCCAGCAGCTCGACCAACAGGGAAAAGCCCCAGCATTTT. Amino acids: CASSSTNREKPQHF.

This chain links TRBV29-1 with TRBJ2-3; 10 bases are shared with TRBD1. The length of the CDR3 is 15 residues. The junction had 4 bases not matched to a gene; V was cut back by 4 bases and J by 0 bases. Germline assignment: CDR1 SQVTM and CDR2 ANQGSEA. CDR3 sequence (DNA): TGCAGCGTTGTCCGGGACAGGGGAAGCACAGATACGCAGTATTTT. Translated: CSVVRDRGSTDTQYF.

The genes are TRBV4-1 and TRBJ2-3; 11 bases agree with TRBD2. The germline CDR1 and CDR2 sequences are MGHRA and YSYEKL. The CDR3 runs 17 residues. V dropped 1 base and J dropped 3; count of bases not matched to a gene: 6. The CDR3, as DNA: TGCGCCAGCAGCCAAGGACTAGCGGGACCGGGGACAGATACGCAGTATTTT. It encodes CASSQGLAGPGTDTQYF.

J is TRBJ1-1 and V is TRBV7-9, with TRBD1 matching over 11 bases. This CDR3 spans 14 amino acids. The germline CDR1 and CDR2 sequences are SEHNR and FQNEAQ (reference sequence). Unmatched junction bases numbered 2, after V lost 3 bases and J lost 5 bases. The CDR3 DNA is TGTGCCAGCAGCTTGGGACAGGGGGAGACTGAAGCTTTCTTT. Protein: CASSLGQGETEAFF.

The rearrangement links TRBV13 to TRBJ1-2; 7 bases line up with TRBD1. Germline V gene lookup returns CDR1 PRHDT and CDR2 FYEKMQ (reference sequence). Trimming removed 3 bases from V and 5 bases from J; junction bases left unmatched: 0. The CDR3 has 12 amino acids. The DNA for the CDR3 is TGTGCCAGCAGCTTCAGGGGGTATGGCTACACCTTC. Amino acid sequence: CASSFRGYGYTF.

The V and J genes are TRBV6-6 and TRBJ1-3, with 7 bases fitting TRBD1. V shed 2 bases and J 2 bases; nucleotides not matched to a gene: 3. This CDR3 has 15 residues. From germline, CDR1 is MNHNY and CDR2 SVGAGI (reference sequence). CDR3: CASSYRQGTGNTIYF. CDR3 bases: TGTGCCAGCAGTTACCGACAGGGAACTGGAAACACCATATATTTT.

The chain carries TRBV11-2 and TRBJ2-2; D remains unclear. The CDR3 runs to 13 residues. V gave up 1 base and J gave up 4 bases, with 4 bases separating them. Germline V CDR1 and CDR2: SGHAT, FQNNGV. The DNA for the CDR3 is TGTGCCAGCAGCTTAGTGGCCACCGGGGAGCTGTTTTTT. Its protein product is CASSLVATGELFF.